Included here is one TCR beta chain sequence, with context. This clone appeared a few times. The antigen it recognizes is unknown. No quality values exist for individual bases; no much larger clone is one base distant. The sample belongs to a study of radiotherapy plus CTLA-4 blockade in lung cancer (dated by TCRdb to the late 2010s). Regarding the research as a whole: Among enrolled patients, about 19% had an objective response and 31% reached disease control. Summary of the overall study and its limitations: After treatment with radiotherapy and ipilimumab, TCR clones that came from tumors expanded in the peripheral blood. Early dynamic changes in blood T cell clones, together with increased serum interferon-beta after radiation, were reported as the strongest predictors of response.

The study tested focal radiation therapy combined with CTLA-4 blockade (ipilimumab) in patients with chemo-refractory metastatic non-small-cell lung cancer. The library was built by means of the immunoSEQ multiplex PCR assay. TCRdb limited this immuneACCESS table to in-frame rearrangements with V and J called. A share of clones is missing; checked studies link under half to unresolved V genes, and the rest is unexplained. The sample records tens of thousands of clones, around four fifths of which are singletons. Roughly 0.82% of the sample lies in the top ten. Measured from the cysteine to the phenylalanine, the CDR3 is 12 residues long. The kept DNA is CDR3 alone, 36 bases in frame from the first base. The germline V gene specifies MDHEN as CDR1 and SYDVKM as CDR2. V is cut by 5 bases and J by 15 bases, and the space between the germline ends is 17 bases.

This clonotype originated in a human donor with non-small cell lung cancer who had stable disease on radiotherapy plus ipilimumab. This chain joins TRBV28 to TRBJ1-5; the D gene remains uncertain. This sample comprised peripheral blood, obtained from a patient treated with radiotherapy plus ipilimumab. DNA sequence: TGTGCCAGCAGTCTCCTCCCTGAGTTGCCGCATTTT. Its protein product is CASSLLPELPHF.